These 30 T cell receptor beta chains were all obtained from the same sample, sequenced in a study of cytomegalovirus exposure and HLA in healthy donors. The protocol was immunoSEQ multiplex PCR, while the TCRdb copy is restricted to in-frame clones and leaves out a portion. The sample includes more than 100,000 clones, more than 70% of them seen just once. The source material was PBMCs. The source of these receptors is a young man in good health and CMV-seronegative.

DNA of the CDR3: TGCGCCAGCAGCCAAGTTGTGGGACTAGCGGCATACGAGCAGTACTTC. This translates into CASSQVVGLAAYEQYF. The V gene is TRBV4-1, the J gene TRBJ2-7; TRBD2 agrees at 11 bases. Germline values: CDR1 MGHRA, CDR2 YSYEKL. The CDR3 runs 16 residues. The junction had 6 bases not matched to a gene; V was cut back by 1 base and J by 4 bases.

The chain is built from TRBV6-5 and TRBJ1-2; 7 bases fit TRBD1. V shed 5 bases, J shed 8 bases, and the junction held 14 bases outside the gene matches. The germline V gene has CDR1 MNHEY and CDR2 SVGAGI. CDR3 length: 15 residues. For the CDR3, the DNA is TGTGCCAGCAGTGGGACCGAGGGGGCGCGAGGAGGCTACACCTTC. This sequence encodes CASSGTEGARGGYTF.

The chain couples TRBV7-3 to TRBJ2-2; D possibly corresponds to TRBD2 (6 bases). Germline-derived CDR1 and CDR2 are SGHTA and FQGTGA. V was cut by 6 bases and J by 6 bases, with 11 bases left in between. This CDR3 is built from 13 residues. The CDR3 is CASRPPGAGELFF. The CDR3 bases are TGTGCCAGCAGGCCGCCGGGGGCCGGGGAGCTGTTTTTT. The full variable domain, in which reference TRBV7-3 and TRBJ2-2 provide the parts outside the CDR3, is GAGVSQTPSNKVTEKGKYVELRCDPISGHTALYWYRQSLGQGPEFLIYFQGTGAADDSGLPNDRFFAVRPEGSVSTLKIQRTERGDSAVYLCASRPPGAGELFFGEGSRLTVL.

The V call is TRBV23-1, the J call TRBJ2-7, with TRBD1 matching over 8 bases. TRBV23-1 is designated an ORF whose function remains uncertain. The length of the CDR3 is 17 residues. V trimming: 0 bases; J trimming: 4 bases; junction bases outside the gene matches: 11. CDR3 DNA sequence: TGCGCCAGCAGTCAATCCACGGACAGGGTTCGTTCGTACGAGCAGTACTTC. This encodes CASSQSTDRVRSYEQYF.

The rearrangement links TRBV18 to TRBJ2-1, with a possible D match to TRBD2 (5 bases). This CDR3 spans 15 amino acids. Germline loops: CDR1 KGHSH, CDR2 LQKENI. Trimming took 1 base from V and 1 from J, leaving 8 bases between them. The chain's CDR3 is CASSPLALSYNEQFF. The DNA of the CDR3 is TGTGCCAGCTCACCACTAGCGTTATCCTACAATGAGCAGTTCTTC.

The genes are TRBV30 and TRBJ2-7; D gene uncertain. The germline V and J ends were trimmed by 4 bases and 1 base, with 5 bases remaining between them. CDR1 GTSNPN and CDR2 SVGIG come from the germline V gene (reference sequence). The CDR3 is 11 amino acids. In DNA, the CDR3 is TGTGCCTGGACAGGTTCCTACGAGCAGTACTTC. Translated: CAWTGSYEQYF. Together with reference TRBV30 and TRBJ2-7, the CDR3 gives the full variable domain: SQTIHQWPATLVQPVGSPLSLECTVEGTSNPNLYWYRQAAGRGLQLLFYSVGIGQISSEVPQNLSASRPQDRQFILSSKKLLLSDSGFYLCAWTGSYEQYFGPGTRLTVT.

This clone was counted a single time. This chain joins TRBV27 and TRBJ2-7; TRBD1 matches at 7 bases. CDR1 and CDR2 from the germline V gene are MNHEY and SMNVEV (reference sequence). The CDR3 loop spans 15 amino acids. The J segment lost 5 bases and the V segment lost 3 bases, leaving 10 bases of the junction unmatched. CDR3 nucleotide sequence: TGTGCCAGCAGTTTTAGGGACAGAATCTCTCACGAGCAGTACTTC. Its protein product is CASSFRDRISHEQYF.

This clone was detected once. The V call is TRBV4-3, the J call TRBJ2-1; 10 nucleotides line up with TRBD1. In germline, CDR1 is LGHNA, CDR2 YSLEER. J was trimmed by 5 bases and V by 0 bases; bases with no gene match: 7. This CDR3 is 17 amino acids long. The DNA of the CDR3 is TGCGCCAGCAGCCAAGATCCAGGGACAGGGGACAACAATGAGCAGTTCTTC. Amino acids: CASSQDPGTGDNNEQFF.

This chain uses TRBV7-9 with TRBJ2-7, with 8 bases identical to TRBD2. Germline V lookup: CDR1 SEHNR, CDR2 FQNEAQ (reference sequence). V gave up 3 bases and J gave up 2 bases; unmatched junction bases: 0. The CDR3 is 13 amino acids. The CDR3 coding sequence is TGTGCCAGCAGCTTTAGCGGGGCCTACGAGCAGTACTTC. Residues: CASSFSGAYEQYF.

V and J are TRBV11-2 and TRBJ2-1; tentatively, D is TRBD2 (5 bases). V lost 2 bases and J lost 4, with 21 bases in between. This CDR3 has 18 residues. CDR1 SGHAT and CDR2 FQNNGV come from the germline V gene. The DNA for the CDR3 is TGTGCCAGCAGCTTAAAATCAGTCCAGAGGGCCCAATACAATGAGCAGTTCTTC. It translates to CASSLKSVQRAQYNEQFF. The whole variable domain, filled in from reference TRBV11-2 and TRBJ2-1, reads EAGVAQSPRYKIIEKRQSVAFWCNPISGHATLYWYQQILGQGPKLLIQFQNNGVVDDSQLPKDRFSAERLKGVDSTLKIQPAKLEDSAVYLCASSLKSVQRAQYNEQFFGPGTRLTVL.

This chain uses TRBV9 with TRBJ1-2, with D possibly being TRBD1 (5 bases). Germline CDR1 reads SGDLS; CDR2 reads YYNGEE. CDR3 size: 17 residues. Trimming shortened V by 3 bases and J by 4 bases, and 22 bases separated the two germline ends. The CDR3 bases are TGTGCCAGCAGCGAGGGAAGCGGGGCCAAGATAAGCTATGGCTACACCTTC. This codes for CASSEGSGAKISYGYTF.

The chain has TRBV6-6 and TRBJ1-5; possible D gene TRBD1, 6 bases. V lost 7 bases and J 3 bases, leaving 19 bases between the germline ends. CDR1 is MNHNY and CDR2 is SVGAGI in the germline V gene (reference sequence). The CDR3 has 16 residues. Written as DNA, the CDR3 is TGTGCCAGCACTCCAGGGAAGGGGGTCTCCAATCAGCCCCAGCATTTT. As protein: CASTPGKGVSNQPQHF.

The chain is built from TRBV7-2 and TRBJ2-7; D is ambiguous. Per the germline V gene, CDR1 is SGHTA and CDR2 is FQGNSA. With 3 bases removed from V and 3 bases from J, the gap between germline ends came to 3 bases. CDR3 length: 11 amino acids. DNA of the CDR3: TGTGCCAGCAGCTTCAACTACGAGCAGTACTTC. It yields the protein CASSFNYEQYF.

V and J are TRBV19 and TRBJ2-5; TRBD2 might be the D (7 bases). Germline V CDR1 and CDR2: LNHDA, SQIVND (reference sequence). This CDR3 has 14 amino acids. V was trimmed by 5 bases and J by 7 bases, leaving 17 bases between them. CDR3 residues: CASSRWGEGGTQYF. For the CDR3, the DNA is TGTGCCAGTAGTCGTTGGGGGGAGGGGGGGACCCAGTACTTC.

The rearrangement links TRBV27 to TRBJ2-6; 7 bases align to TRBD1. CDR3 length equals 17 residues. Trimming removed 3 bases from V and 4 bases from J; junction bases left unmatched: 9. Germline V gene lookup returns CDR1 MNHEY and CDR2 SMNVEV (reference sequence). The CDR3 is CASSLSRGLLGANVLTF. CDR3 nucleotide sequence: TGTGCCAGCAGTTTGAGTAGGGGGCTTTTGGGGGCCAACGTCCTGACTTTC.

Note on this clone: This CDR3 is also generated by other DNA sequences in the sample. The CDR3 DNA reads TGTGCCAGCAGCTTAAGGGGACAGAGCAATCAGCCCCAGCATTTT. It specifies CASSLRGQSNQPQHF. The gene calls are TRBV7-2 and TRBJ1-5; TRBD1 aligns across 7 bases. After removal of 2 bases from V and 1 base from J, the junction contained 2 bases not matched to a gene. The CDR3 runs to 15 residues. Germline loops: CDR1 SGHTA, CDR2 FQGNSA.

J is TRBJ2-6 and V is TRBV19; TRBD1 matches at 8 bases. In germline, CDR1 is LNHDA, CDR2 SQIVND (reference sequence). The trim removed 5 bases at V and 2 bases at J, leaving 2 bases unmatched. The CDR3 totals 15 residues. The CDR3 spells CASSYRGTGANVLTF. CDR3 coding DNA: TGTGCCAGTAGTTACAGGGGGACTGGGGCCAACGTCCTGACTTTC.

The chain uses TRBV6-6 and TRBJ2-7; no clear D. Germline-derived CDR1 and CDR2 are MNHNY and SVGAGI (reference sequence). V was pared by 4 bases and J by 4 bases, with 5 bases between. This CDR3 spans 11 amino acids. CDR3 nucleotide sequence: TGTGCCAGCAGTTTAACATACGAGCAGTACTTC. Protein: CASSLTYEQYF.

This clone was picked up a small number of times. CDR3 bases: TGCGCCAGCAGCCAGGTCGGGCTAGGGGGTGAGCAGTACTTC. Its translation: CASSQVGLGGEQYF. The chain is built from TRBV4-1 and TRBJ2-7, with D maybe TRBD1 (6 bases). The CDR3 is 14 residues long. Germline assignment: CDR1 MGHRA and CDR2 YSYEKL. The V and J ends lost 3 bases and 7 bases respectively, with 16 bases between them.

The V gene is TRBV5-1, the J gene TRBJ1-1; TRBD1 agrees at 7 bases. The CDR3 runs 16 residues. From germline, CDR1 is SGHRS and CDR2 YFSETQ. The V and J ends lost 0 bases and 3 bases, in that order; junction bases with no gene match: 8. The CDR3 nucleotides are TGCGCCAGCAGCTTGGAGAGGGGACAGATTCACACTGAAGCTTTCTTT. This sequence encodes CASSLERGQIHTEAFF.

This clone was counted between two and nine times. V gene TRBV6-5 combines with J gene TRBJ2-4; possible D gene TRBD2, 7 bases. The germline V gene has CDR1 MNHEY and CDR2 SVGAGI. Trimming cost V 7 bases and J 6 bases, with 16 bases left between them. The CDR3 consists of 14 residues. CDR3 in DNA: TGTGCCAGCACAAAGGCGGGGGCTGGAAACATTCAGTACTTC. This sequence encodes CASTKAGAGNIQYF.

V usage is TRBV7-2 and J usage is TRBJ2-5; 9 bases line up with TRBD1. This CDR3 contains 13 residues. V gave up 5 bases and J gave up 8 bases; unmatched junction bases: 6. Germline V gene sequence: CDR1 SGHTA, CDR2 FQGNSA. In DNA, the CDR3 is TGTGCCAGCAGCCTCCGGGACAGGGAAACCCAGTACTTC. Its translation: CASSLRDRETQYF.

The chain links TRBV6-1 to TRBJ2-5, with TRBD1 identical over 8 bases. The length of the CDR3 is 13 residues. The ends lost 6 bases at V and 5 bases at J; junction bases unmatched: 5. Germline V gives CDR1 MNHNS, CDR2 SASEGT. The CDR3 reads CASSRGLGETQYF. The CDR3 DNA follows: TGTGCCAGCAGCAGGGGGCTAGGGGAGACCCAGTACTTC.

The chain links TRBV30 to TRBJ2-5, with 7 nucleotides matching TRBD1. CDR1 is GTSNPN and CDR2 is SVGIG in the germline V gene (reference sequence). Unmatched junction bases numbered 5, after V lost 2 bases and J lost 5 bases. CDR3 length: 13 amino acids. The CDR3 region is CAWSKGARETQYF. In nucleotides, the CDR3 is TGTGCCTGGAGTAAGGGGGCGAGGGAGACCCAGTACTTC.

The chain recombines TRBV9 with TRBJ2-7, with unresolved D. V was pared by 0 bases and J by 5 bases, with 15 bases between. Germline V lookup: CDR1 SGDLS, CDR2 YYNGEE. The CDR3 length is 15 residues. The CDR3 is CASSVEAGIVHEQYF. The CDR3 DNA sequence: TGTGCCAGCAGCGTAGAGGCAGGTATTGTCCACGAGCAGTACTTC.

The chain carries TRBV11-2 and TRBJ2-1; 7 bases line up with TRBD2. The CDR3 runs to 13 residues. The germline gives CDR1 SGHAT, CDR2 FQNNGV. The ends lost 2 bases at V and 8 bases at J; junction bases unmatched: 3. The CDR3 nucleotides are TGTGCCAGCAGCTTATCTCTAGCGGATGAGCAGTTCTTC. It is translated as CASSLSLADEQFF. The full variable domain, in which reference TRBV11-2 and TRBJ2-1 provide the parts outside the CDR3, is EAGVAQSPRYKIIEKRQSVAFWCNPISGHATLYWYQQILGQGPKLLIQFQNNGVVDDSQLPKDRFSAERLKGVDSTLKIQPAKLEDSAVYLCASSLSLADEQFFGPGTRLTVL.

CDR3 loop: CSGWGGYEQYF. The CDR3 region has the DNA TGCAGCGGGTGGGGGGGCTACGAGCAGTACTTC. J is TRBJ2-7 and V is TRBV29-1; 7 bases line up with TRBD2. The trim removed 7 bases at V and 3 bases at J, leaving 3 bases unmatched. This CDR3 spans 11 amino acids. Germline V gene lookup returns CDR1 SQVTM and CDR2 ANQGSEA.

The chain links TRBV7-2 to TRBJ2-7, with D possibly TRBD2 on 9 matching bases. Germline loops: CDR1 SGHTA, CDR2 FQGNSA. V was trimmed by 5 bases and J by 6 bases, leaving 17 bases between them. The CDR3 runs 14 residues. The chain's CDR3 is CASSRAGGQGEQYF. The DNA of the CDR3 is TGTGCCAGCAGCCGAGCGGGAGGACAGGGCGAGCAGTACTTC.

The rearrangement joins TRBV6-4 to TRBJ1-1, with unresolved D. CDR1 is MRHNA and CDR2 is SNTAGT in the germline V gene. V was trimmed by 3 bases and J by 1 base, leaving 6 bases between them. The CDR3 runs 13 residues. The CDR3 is CASSEGENTEAFF. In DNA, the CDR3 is TGTGCCAGCAGTGAGGGCGAGAACACTGAAGCTTTCTTT.

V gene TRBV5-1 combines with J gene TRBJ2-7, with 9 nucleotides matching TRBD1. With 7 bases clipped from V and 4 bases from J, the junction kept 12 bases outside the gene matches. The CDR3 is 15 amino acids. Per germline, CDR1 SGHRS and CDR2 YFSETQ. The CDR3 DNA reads TGCGCCAGCCAAACGAACAGGGGGCTAATTTACGAGCAGTACTTC. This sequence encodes CASQTNRGLIYEQYF.